This record concerns one T cell receptor (beta chain) sequence. Its antigen remains unidentified. The data were taken from a study of cytomegalovirus exposure and HLA in healthy donors. A multiplex PCR was run with 60 Vbeta primers and 13 Jbeta primers. The table came from immunoSEQ multiplex PCR; TCRdb's copy has only in-frame clones and leaves some out. There are about 120,000 clones in the sample; about four fifths occur only once, and 3.6% lies in the top ten. Study-wide results and limits: Whilst most TCR sequences proved rare, a subset of public TCRs occurred across many donors.

This CDR3 spans 13 amino acids. The germline gives CDR1 SGHRS, CDR2 YFSETQ. V lost 1 base and J lost 6, with 11 bases in between. V and J are TRBV5-1 and TRBJ2-7, with TRBD2 as a possible D gene (6 bases). The TCR originated in a middle-aged woman in good health and CMV-seropositive. Sequenced: PBMCs. The CDR3: CASSLIGRGEQYF. The CDR3 DNA sequence: TGCGCCAGCAGCTTGATCGGGAGAGGCGAGCAGTACTTC. The full variable domain, its missing parts supplied by reference TRBV5-1 and TRBJ2-7, is KAGVTQTPRYLIKTRGQQVTLSCSPISGHRSVSWYQQTPGQGLQFLFEYFSETQRNKGNFPGRFSGRQFSNSRSEMNVSTLELGDSALYLCASSLIGRGEQYFGPGTRLTVT.